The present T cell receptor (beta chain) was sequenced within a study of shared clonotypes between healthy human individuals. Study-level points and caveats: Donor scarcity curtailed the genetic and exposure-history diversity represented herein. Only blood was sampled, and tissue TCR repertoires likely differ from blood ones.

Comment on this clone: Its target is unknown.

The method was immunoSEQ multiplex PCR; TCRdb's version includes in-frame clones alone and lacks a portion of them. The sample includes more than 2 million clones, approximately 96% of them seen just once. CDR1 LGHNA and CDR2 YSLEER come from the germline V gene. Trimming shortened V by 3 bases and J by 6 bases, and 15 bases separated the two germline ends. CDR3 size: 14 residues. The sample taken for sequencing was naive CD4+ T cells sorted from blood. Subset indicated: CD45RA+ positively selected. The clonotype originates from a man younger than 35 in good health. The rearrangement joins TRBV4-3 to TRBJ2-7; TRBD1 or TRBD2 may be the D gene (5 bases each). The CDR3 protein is CASSHDPSGGEQYF. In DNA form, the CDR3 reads TGCGCCAGCAGCCATGATCCTAGTGGGGGCGAGCAGTACTTC.